The rows below give T cell receptor beta chains drawn from one sample of a study of T cell responses to AZD1222 COVID-19 vaccine. Clones were read by immunoSEQ multiplex PCR, and TCRdb kept only the in-frame ones, dropping some. The profile covers around 100,000 clones, with about 82% appearing a single time and 1.4% taken by the ten largest. The sequencing used peripheral blood, collected on day 0 of AZD1222 vaccination. The receptor set was obtained from an adult in good health. Both conserved end residues are part of each CDR3. Fields, in order: D gene, V gene, clone size, J gene, CDR3 DNA, CDR3 protein. The D gene is left open where the match is weak. A row's size may be missing; if present it is once, few, many or a size class.

>-|TRBV7-9|few|TRBJ1-1
TGTGCCAGCAGCCACCAGCGGTCTGAAGCTTTCTTT
CASSHQRSEAFF
>TRBD1|TRBV5-1|-|TRBJ1-2
TGCGCCAGCAGCCAGGAGGGACAGTTTAGTCTCTGGGAAGGCTACACCTTC
CASSQEGQFSLWEGYTF
>-|TRBV12-5|-|TRBJ2-5
TGTGCTAGTGGTTTTCACGTAGAGGGGGTATATGGGGAGACCCAGTACTTC
CASGFHVEGVYGETQYF
>-|TRBV18|-|TRBJ2-7
TGTGCCAGCTCAGAACAGGCCGTATCCACCTACGAGCAGTACTTC
CASSEQAVSTYEQYF
>-|TRBV7-3|-|TRBJ1-5
TGTGCCAGCAGCTTAACACTCAATCAGCCCCAGCATTTT
CASSLTLNQPQHF
>TRBD1|TRBV19|-|TRBJ1-2
TGTGCCAGTAAAGGGGACAGGGAAGGGGTTGGCTATGGCTACACCTTC
CASKGDREGVGYGYTF
>-|TRBV4-2|-|TRBJ1-1
TGTGCCAGCAGCTCAACCCGGGGTCGCAACACTGAAGCTTTCTTT
CASSSTRGRNTEAFF
>TRBD1|TRBV27|-|TRBJ2-4
TGTGCCAGCAAAGCTAACAGGGGAATTCAGTACTTC
CASKANRGIQYF
>-|TRBV4-1|few|TRBJ2-2
TGCGCCAGCAGCCAAGAGGGCGGGGTGAACACCGGGGAGCTGTTTTTT
CASSQEGGVNTGELFF
>-|TRBV5-1|-|TRBJ1-6
TGCGCCAGCAGCTCCTCTGGACAGTCACCCCTCCACTTT
CASSSSGQSPLHF
>-|TRBV6-5|-|TRBJ1-2
TGTGCCAGCAGTTACTCGGGGACAAACCATTTCTATGGCTACACCTTC
CASSYSGTNHFYGYTF
>TRBD1|TRBV4-1|-|TRBJ1-4
TGCGCCAGCAGCCATCCGGGACAGGGCAATGAAAAACTGTTTTTT
CASSHPGQGNEKLFF
>-|TRBV27|-|TRBJ1-5
TGTGCCAGCAGTCTCGGGTCTCGAAGGGACCAGCCCCAGCATTTT
CASSLGSRRDQPQHF
>-|TRBV27|-|TRBJ2-7
TGTGCCAGCAGTTTAGCGGGATCCTACGAGCAGTACTTC
CASSLAGSYEQYF
>TRBD1|TRBV18|medium-sized|TRBJ2-1
TGTGCCAGCTCACCGGGACAGGGGGTTGAGCAGTTCTTC
CASSPGQGVEQFF
>-|TRBV28|-|TRBJ2-7
TGTGCCACCCTTAGCGGCTCCTACGAGCAGTACTTC
CATLSGSYEQYF
>-|TRBV18|few|TRBJ1-1
TGTGCCAGCTCACCAGGACAGCGGCAGAACACTGAAGCTTTCTTT
CASSPGQRQNTEAFF
>-|TRBV14|-|TRBJ1-2
TGTGCCAGCAGCCAGGGGATGGACTATGGCTACACCTTC
CASSQGMDYGYTF
>-|TRBV2|-|TRBJ1-6
TGTGCCAGCAGTGGTGAACGGGTGAATTCACCCCTCCACTTT
CASSGERVNSPLHF
>-|TRBV19|-|TRBJ2-1
TGTGCCAGTAGTAATTTGGGGGTTGGATACAATGAGCAGTTCTTC
CASSNLGVGYNEQFF
>TRBD1|TRBV30|-|TRBJ2-7
TGTGCCTGGAGTGCCGGGACAGAGCTCTACGAGCAGTACTTC
CAWSAGTELYEQYF
>-|TRBV23-1|once|TRBJ2-7
TGCGCCAGCAGAGAAAGACAGGTTGGGGCCTACGAGCAGTACTTC
CASRERQVGAYEQYF
>TRBD2|TRBV11-2|medium-sized|TRBJ2-7
TGTGCCAGCAGCTCCACGCGGGGGAGAAACTACGAGCAGTACTTC
CASSSTRGRNYEQYF
>-|TRBV7-9|-|TRBJ2-7
TGTGCCAGCAGCTTAAGAGACGGGGGGCTGACCTACGAGCAGTACTTC
CASSLRDGGLTYEQYF
>-|TRBV28|-|TRBJ2-1
TGTGCCAGCAGTTTAATCAATGAGCAGTTCTTC
CASSLINEQFF
>-|TRBV2|-|TRBJ2-3
TGTGCCAGCAGTGCGTTTCCAGATACGCAGTATTTT
CASSAFPDTQYF
>-|TRBV28|-|TRBJ1-5
TGTGCCAGCAGACAACCCGGGACTCTAGATCAGCCCCAGCATTTT
CASRQPGTLDQPQHF
>-|TRBV7-2|-|TRBJ1-1
TGTGCCAGCAGCATTCTGGTGAACACTGAAGCTTTCTTT
CASSILVNTEAFF
>-|TRBV19|-|TRBJ1-4
TGTGCCAGTAGTATGTGGACATATAGTGAAAAACTGTTTTTT
CASSMWTYSEKLFF
>TRBD1|TRBV27|-|TRBJ2-3
TGTGCCAGCAGGATCGGACAGGGGTCGACAGATACGCAGTATTTT
CASRIGQGSTDTQYF
>-|TRBV4-1|few|TRBJ2-1
TGCGCCAGCAGCCGAAATGAGCAGTTCTTC
CASSRNEQFF
>-|TRBV7-9|-|TRBJ1-5
TGTGCCAGCAGCTTGGGAACCGGGTTGGGGATGGCCCAGCATTTT
CASSLGTGLGMAQHF
>-|TRBV4-1|-|TRBJ2-5
TGCGCCAGCAGCCAAGATTCGCGGGTGGAACCGGGACTTCGATCACAAGAGACCCAGTACTTC
CASSQDSRVEPGLRSQETQYF
>-|TRBV3-1/TRBV3-2|-|TRBJ1-2
TGTGCCAGCAGCCAAGATCATCAGGGCTATGGCTACACCTTC
CASSQDHQGYGYTF
>-|TRBV6-2/TRBV6-3|-|TRBJ1-2
TGTGCCAGCAGTACGGGGCCAGGGAACTATGGCTACACCTTC
CASSTGPGNYGYTF
>-|TRBV30|-|TRBJ1-3
TGTGCCTGGAGTGTGGTCAATGGAAACACCATATATTTT
CAWSVVNGNTIYF
>TRBD1|TRBV19|-|TRBJ1-4
TGTGCCAGTAGTCCGCCGGGACAGCGGAATGAAAAACTGTTTTTT
CASSPPGQRNEKLFF
>TRBD2|TRBV6-2/TRBV6-3|few|TRBJ2-5
TGTGCCAGCAGTTACTCCGCGGGAGGGGAGACCCAGTACTTC
CASSYSAGGETQYF
>TRBD1|TRBV6-6|-|TRBJ2-7
TGTGCCAGCAGTTACTCAGGACAGGGGGCTGGCGAGCAGTACTTC
CASSYSGQGAGEQYF